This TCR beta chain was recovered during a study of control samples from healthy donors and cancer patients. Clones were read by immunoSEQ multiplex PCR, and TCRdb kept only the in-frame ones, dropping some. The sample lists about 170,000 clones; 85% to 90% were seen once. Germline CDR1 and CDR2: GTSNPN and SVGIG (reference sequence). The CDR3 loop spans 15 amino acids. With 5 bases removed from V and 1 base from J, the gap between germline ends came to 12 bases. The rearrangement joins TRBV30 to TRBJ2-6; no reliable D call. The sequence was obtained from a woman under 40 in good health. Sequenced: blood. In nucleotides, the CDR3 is TGTGCCTGGGGAGCAGACAATTCTGGGGCCAACGTCCTGACTTTC. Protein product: CAWGADNSGANVLTF.